Presented here are 13 T cell receptor beta chains from one specimen sequenced in a study of PD-1 blockade in classical Hodgkin lymphoma. Time point described: cycle 4 day 1 (C4D1), after five to seven weeks of nivolumab. Relapses following autologous stem cell transplantation were seen in all patients, with brentuximab vedotin exposure varying. Researchers used magnetic negative selection to pull out pure CD4+ T cells from thawed PBMCs. Data came from immunoSEQ multiplex PCR; TCRdb stores just in-frame clones and leaves some out. The sample lists some 30,000 clones, about 94% occurring once. The material sequenced was CD4+ T cells from blood, taken before the fourth cycle of nivolumab. These receptors came from a human donor with classical Hodgkin lymphoma.

The rearrangement links TRBV6-6 to TRBJ2-2; possible D gene TRBD2, 5 bases. V shed 0 bases and J shed 5 bases, with 7 bases lying between them. The germline gives CDR1 MNHNY, CDR2 SVGAGI (reference sequence). The CDR3 consists of 14 residues. This CDR3 is CASSYSTGTGELFF. DNA of the CDR3: TGTGCCAGCAGTTACTCGACGGGGACCGGGGAGCTGTTTTTT.

CDR3 nucleotides: TGCGCCAGCAGCCCGGGACTAGCGGGAGGGTCAGCCAAAAACATTCAGTACTTC. Amino acid sequence: CASSPGLAGGSAKNIQYF. The chain couples TRBV4-1 to TRBJ2-4; 16 nucleotides line up with TRBD2. The CDR3 is 18 amino acids. CDR1 is MGHRA, CDR2 YSYEKL, per germline. V was clipped by 4 bases and J by 0 bases; unmatched bases: 3.

Notes on this clone: The germline gene is not matched at one end of the junction; a read error may be the cause. This chain joins TRBV5-1 and TRBJ1-1; 7 bases align to TRBD1. CDR3 length: 15 amino acids. Germline assignment: CDR1 SGHRS and CDR2 YFSETQ. CDR3 amino acids: CASSSQPGTEAGSIF. CDR3 nucleotide sequence: TGCGCCAGCAGCTCACAGCCCGGGACAGAAGCTGGGAGTATCTTT.

This chain connects TRBV29-1 to TRBJ2-3; possible D gene TRBD1, 6 bases. The germline V gene encodes CDR1 SQVTM and CDR2 ANQGSEA. V lost 4 bases, J lost 3 bases, and 17 bases lay in between. This CDR3 contains 15 residues. As DNA, the CDR3 is TGCAGCGTTGTAGGGGGACCTTTCAGGACAGATACGCAGTATTTT. It specifies CSVVGGPFRTDTQYF.

The rearrangement links TRBV23-1 to TRBJ1-5, with 8 bases lining up with TRBD1. TRBV23-1 is given ORF status, its function remaining uncertain. The CDR3 contains 17 residues. The J segment lost 9 bases and the V segment lost 3 bases, leaving 16 bases of the junction unmatched. DNA for the CDR3: TGCGCCAGCAGTCAGCCCGTAGGACAGGGCGGGGATCGGCCCCAGCATTTT. It codes for CASSQPVGQGGDRPQHF.

This clone has only one observation. The chain combines TRBV7-9 with TRBJ2-1; 7 bases agree with TRBD2. V lost 6 bases, J lost 4 bases, and 12 bases stayed unmatched. CDR1 and CDR2 (germline): SEHNR, FQNEAQ (reference sequence). CDR3 length: 16 residues. CDR3 protein: CASSLRGSSGYNEQFF. The CDR3 DNA reads TGTGCCAGCAGTCTAAGGGGCTCTAGCGGATACAATGAGCAGTTCTTC.

V usage is TRBV5-1 and J usage is TRBJ1-2; the D is unclear. Trimming removed 0 bases from V and 7 bases from J, with 7 bases in between. CDR3 length: 12 amino acids. Germline assignment: CDR1 SGHRS and CDR2 YFSETQ. The CDR3 nucleotides read TGCGCCAGCAGCTTGGGCGACGCTGGCTACACCTTC. Protein product: CASSLGDAGYTF.

J is TRBJ2-7 and V is TRBV5-6; D is uncertain. The CDR3 loop spans 16 amino acids. Germline-derived CDR1 and CDR2 are SGHDT and YYEEEE. V shed 4 bases and J shed 5 bases, with 22 bases lying between them. In nucleotides, the CDR3 is TGTGCCAGCAGCGCCTCAGGCTCGCTAGACGACGACGAGCAGTACTTC. Its translation: CASSASGSLDDDEQYF.

The chain employs TRBV28 and TRBJ1-3; D uncertain. Deletions cut 1 base from V and 0 bases from J, with 10 bases between. CDR3 length: 16 residues. CDR1 and CDR2 from the germline V gene are MDHEN and SYDVKM. CDR3 loop: CASSLYLPSSGNTIYF. DNA for the CDR3: TGTGCCAGCAGTTTATATTTACCGAGCTCTGGAAACACCATATATTTT.

The chain combines TRBV29-1 with TRBJ2-3, with D possibly matching TRBD1 (6 bases). This CDR3 is built from 14 residues. Trimming pared 3 bases from V and 3 bases from J, leaving 13 bases between. In germline, CDR1 is SQVTM, CDR2 ANQGSEA. The CDR3 here is CSVERGLGTDTQYF. CDR3 DNA sequence: TGCAGCGTTGAGAGGGGGTTGGGGACAGATACGCAGTATTTT.

The gene calls are TRBV6-5 and TRBJ1-4; D ambiguous. V shed 4 bases and J shed 2 bases, with 5 bases lying between them. In germline, CDR1 is MNHEY, CDR2 SVGAGI. The CDR3 is made up of 13 amino acids. In DNA, the CDR3 is TGTGCCAGCAGTTTCAGGACTAATGAAAAACTGTTTTTT. As protein: CASSFRTNEKLFF.

CDR3: CASSYDGQGNTEAFF. The CDR3 DNA reads TGCGCCAGCAGCTACGATGGACAGGGGAACACTGAAGCTTTCTTT. The rearrangement uses TRBV5-1 and TRBJ1-1; 8 bases line up with TRBD1. V shed 3 bases and J 1 base; nucleotides not matched to a gene: 5. This CDR3 region has 15 residues. The germline V gene has CDR1 SGHRS and CDR2 YFSETQ.

The rearrangement uses TRBV11-2 and TRBJ2-2; TRBD1 matches at 10 bases. In germline, CDR1 is SGHAT, CDR2 FQNNGV. This CDR3 is 16 amino acids long. V gave up 5 bases and J gave up 3 bases; unmatched junction bases: 6. The CDR3 protein is CASSLTGQGDTGELFF. The CDR3, as DNA: TGTGCCAGCAGCCTCACAGGACAGGGGGACACCGGGGAGCTGTTTTTT.